In this sample, the clone carrying this T cell receptor beta chain turned up a few times. Unique molecular identifiers were attached to individual cDNA molecules. TCRdb passed the 5' RACE reads through MiXCR, listing each CDR3 protein once. The sample yields about 100,000 distinct CDR3 sequences, about 13% seen once. This entry comes from a study of early T cells in non-severe SARS-CoV-2 infection. This CDR3 contains 11 residues. V shed 3 bases and J shed 7 bases, with 6 bases lying between them. Per the germline V gene, CDR1 is MDHEN and CDR2 is SYDVKM. This clonotype originated in an adult who was a healthcare worker with PCR-confirmed SARS-CoV-2 infection or an uninfected control (not recorded which). The sequencing input was whole blood. The J gene is TRBJ1-1, the V gene TRBV28; D is uncertain. CDR3 residues: CASSLPREAFF. The CDR3 nucleotides read TGTGCCAGCAGTTTGCCGCGTGAAGCTTTCTTT.